This note documents a single T cell receptor (beta chain) sequence. Its antigen remains undetermined. Base qualities are missing; no much larger clone stands one base away. The data originate from a study of T-cell reconstitution after alpha-beta-depleted transplantation in children (dated by TCRdb to about 2016). Some background on the complete study: T-cell immune reconstitution after TCRalphabeta/CD19-depleted allogeneic hematopoietic cell transplantation in children was quantitatively tracked in the study by means of TCR repertoire profiling.

The sample's treatment or condition label is to be understood as: allogeneic hematopoietic cell transplantation with graft depleted of TCRalphabeta T cells and CD19 B cells. TCRalphabeta/CD19-depleted allogeneic hematopoietic cell grafts were given to the transplant recipients, all of whom were children. Overall study outcomes, separate from this receptor: The frequencies of hyperexpanded clones fell over the following months, and after one year, T-cell counts and TCRbeta diversity were mostly attributed to newly produced T cells. Apparently early alphabetaT-cell count recovery about two months after transplant reportedly relied on only several hundred rapidly expanded clones derived from non-depleted graft cells. In some patients, the high TCRbeta diversity seen at day 60 was put down to recipient T cells and intrathymic progenitors that had survived conditioning.

Libraries were constructed by PCR. The instrument was an Illumina HiSeq 2500. Molecular barcoding was employed in the preparation of TCR libraries, with unique molecular identifiers being used to normalize TCRbeta repertoire quantification. Through fastp at Q25 and MiXCR, TCRdb rebuilt clones from the public reads, retaining in-frame beta chains. Merged by CDR3 protein, the rows form single entries marked with the most common genes and DNA. This sample lists 70,000 to 95,000 distinct CDR3 sequences; over 15% were detected once. The ten most abundant clones make up 40% to 65% of the sample. Relative to germline, V is 6 bases shorter and J is 4 bases shorter, with 17 bases between their ends. The CDR3 sequence holds 15 residues, the cysteine and phenylalanine included. This entry keeps only the CDR3 DNA: 45 bases, framed from base 1. CDR1 and CDR2, per the germline V gene, are SGHDT and YYEEEE.

This sequence was found in a male patient between 2 and 15 years old who had a stem cell transplant for acute lymphoblastic leukemia, so the T cells may come from the graft donor. Here the sequenced sample was PBMCs, mostly from graft donor cells, taken 360 days after TCRalphabeta/CD19-depleted stem cell transplant. The rearranged segments are TRBV5-6 and TRBJ2-1; perhaps TRBD2 is the D gene, with 6 bases matching. The bases are TGTGCCAGCACTCATTTGGGGGGACGGTACAATGAGCAGTTCTTC. Translated, it reads CASTHLGGRYNEQFF. When the CDR3 is completed using the reference TRBV5-6 and TRBJ2-1 genes on either side, the full variable domain is DAGVTQSPTHLIKTRGQQVTLRCSPKSGHDTVSWYQQALGQGPQFIFQYYEEEERQRGNFPDRFSGHQFPNYSSELNVNALLLGDSALYLCASTHLGGRYNEQFFGPGTRLTVL.